The sequence of this TCR beta chain was determined in a study of shared clonotypes between healthy human individuals. Study-wide context: A donor's plate count was three for CD4 naive and three for CD4 memory; CD8 naive had two and CD8 memory one.

Profiling relied on immunoSEQ multiplex PCR, and the TCRdb table lists in-frame clones only, not all of them. The data show about 2 million clones, with roughly 94% seen just once and under 0.15% held by the top ten. On this clone itself: This sample also contains other DNA sequences that code for the same CDR3.

Trimming cost V 3 bases and J 1 base, with 10 bases left between them. This CDR3 spans 15 amino acids. Germline V CDR1 and CDR2: KGHSH, LQKENI. The specimen was naive CD4+ T cells sorted from blood. Subset indicated: CD45RA+ positively selected. The TCR originated in a man between 18 and 29 years old in good health. The chain links TRBV18 to TRBJ1-3; no clear D gene. In DNA, the CDR3 is TGTGCCAGCTCACCTCCAGGACTTTCTGGAAACACCATATATTTT. This sequence encodes CASSPPGLSGNTIYF.